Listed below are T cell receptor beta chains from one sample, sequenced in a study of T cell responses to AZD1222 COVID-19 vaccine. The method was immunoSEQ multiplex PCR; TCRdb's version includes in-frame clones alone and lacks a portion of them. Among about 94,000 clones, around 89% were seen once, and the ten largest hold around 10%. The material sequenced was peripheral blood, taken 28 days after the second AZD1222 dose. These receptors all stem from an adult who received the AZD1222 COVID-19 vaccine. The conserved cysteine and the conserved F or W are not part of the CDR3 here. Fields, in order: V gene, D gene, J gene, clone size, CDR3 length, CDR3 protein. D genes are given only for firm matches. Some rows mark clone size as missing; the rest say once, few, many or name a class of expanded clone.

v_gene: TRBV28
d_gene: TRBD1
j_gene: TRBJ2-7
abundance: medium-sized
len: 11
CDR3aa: ASSVGQGYEQY

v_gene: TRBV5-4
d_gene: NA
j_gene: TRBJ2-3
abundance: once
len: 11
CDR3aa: ASSTDLEDTQY

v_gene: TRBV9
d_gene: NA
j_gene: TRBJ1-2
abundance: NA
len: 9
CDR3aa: ASSFGGGYT

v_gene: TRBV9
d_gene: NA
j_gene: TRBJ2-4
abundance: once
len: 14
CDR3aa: ASSESQGWAKNIQY

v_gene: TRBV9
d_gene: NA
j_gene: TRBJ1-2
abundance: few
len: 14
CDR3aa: ASSPPAGDLSYGYT

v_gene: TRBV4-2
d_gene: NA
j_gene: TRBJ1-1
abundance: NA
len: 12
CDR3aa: ASSQGLGDTEAF

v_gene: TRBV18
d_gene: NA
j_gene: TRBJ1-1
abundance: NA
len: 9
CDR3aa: ASSPIPEAF

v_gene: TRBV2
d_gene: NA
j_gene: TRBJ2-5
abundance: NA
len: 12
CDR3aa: ASSEVGGLETQY

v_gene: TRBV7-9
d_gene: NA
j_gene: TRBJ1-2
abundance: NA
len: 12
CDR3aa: ASSLAGMRIGYT

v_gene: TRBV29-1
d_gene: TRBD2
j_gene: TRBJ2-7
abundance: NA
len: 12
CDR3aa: SVSGLAGAYEQY

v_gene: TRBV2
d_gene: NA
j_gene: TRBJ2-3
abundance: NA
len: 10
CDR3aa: ASSVDSDTQY

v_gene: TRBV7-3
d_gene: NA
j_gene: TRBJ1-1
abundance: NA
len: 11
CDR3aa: ASSSSGNTEAF

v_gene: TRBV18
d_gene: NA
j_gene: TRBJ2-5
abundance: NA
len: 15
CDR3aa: ASSPSPGFGQKETQY

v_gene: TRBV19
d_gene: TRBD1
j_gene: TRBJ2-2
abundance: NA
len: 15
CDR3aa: ASQHQTGVLGTGELF

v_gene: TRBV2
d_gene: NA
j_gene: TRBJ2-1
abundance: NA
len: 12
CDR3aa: ASSEDREDWEQF

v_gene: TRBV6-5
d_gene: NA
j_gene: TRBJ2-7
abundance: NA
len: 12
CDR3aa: ASSYREGTYEQY